This is a list of T cell receptor beta chains from one sample in a study of identical twins. Using its own MiXCR run on the 5' RACE reads, TCRdb lists one record per CDR3 protein. Altogether around 250,000 distinct CDR3 sequences are present, roughly 13% being singletons, with the ten largest covering around 4%. These same data were also listed under a study on yellow fever vaccine responses in identical twins.

Sequencing used memory (CD45RO+) T cells sorted from blood. The receptors here all came from a woman aged 18 to 35 in good health. CDR3s include the opening cysteine and the closing phenylalanine or tryptophan. A D gene is named only where the DNA matches it firmly. Clone size, where shown, is once, few, many, or a class for clones that have expanded.

J gene: TRBJ2-5
D gene: -
V gene: TRBV12-3/TRBV12-4
clone size: -
CDR3 protein: CASSQGSSQETQYF
CDR3 DNA: TGTGCCAGCAGCCAAGGTAGTTCACAAGAGACCCAGTACTTC

J gene: TRBJ2-6
D gene: -
V gene: TRBV28
clone size: -
CDR3 protein: CASSLTGFTANVLTF
CDR3 DNA: TGTGCCAGCAGTCTCACAGGGTTCACGGCCAACGTCCTGACTTTC

J gene: TRBJ2-3
D gene: -
V gene: TRBV12-3/TRBV12-4
clone size: few
CDR3 protein: CASSIDTDTQYF
CDR3 DNA: TGTGCCAGCAGTATAGACACAGATACGCAGTATTTT

J gene: TRBJ2-7
D gene: -
V gene: TRBV2
clone size: many
CDR3 protein: CASSSTGTRYEQYF
CDR3 DNA: TGTGCCAGCAGCTCCACGGGGACACGATACGAGCAGTACTTC

J gene: TRBJ2-7
D gene: -
V gene: TRBV28
clone size: -
CDR3 protein: CASSPGGSGYEQYF
CDR3 DNA: TGTGCCAGCAGTCCTGGCGGATCGGGGTACGAGCAGTACTTC

J gene: TRBJ2-1
D gene: -
V gene: TRBV28
clone size: many
CDR3 protein: CASRLRDGKSSYNEQFF
CDR3 DNA: TGTGCCAGCAGATTACGGGACGGTAAAAGCTCCTACAATGAGCAGTTCTTC

J gene: TRBJ1-5
D gene: -
V gene: TRBV5-8
clone size: few
CDR3 protein: CASSLRASQPQHF
CDR3 DNA: TGTGCCAGCAGCCTCAGGGCGTCTCAGCCCCAGCATTTT

J gene: TRBJ2-7
D gene: -
V gene: TRBV3-1
clone size: -
CDR3 protein: CASSQDGHNSYEQYF
CDR3 DNA: TGTGCCAGCAGCCAAGATGGCCACAACTCCTACGAGCAGTACTTC

J gene: TRBJ2-3
D gene: -
V gene: TRBV28
clone size: -
CDR3 protein: CASSLLRRLGESTDTQYF
CDR3 DNA: TGTGCCAGCAGTTTGCTTAGGAGGCTAGGAGAGTCCACAGATACGCAGTATTTT

J gene: TRBJ2-1
D gene: -
V gene: TRBV24-1
clone size: many
CDR3 protein: CATLGHNEQFF
CDR3 DNA: TGTGCCACCTTGGGCCACAATGAGCAGTTCTTC

J gene: TRBJ2-7
D gene: -
V gene: TRBV10-3
clone size: -
CDR3 protein: CAISVRREPYYEQYF
CDR3 DNA: TGTGCCATCAGTGTAAGGAGGGAACCTTACTACGAGCAGTACTTC

J gene: TRBJ2-7
D gene: TRBD2
V gene: TRBV5-6
clone size: -
CDR3 protein: CASSDGIAGVYEQYF
CDR3 DNA: TGTGCCAGCAGCGATGGAATAGCGGGAGTTTACGAGCAGTACTTC

J gene: TRBJ2-3
D gene: TRBD2
V gene: TRBV5-6
clone size: few
CDR3 protein: CASSLVGLAMGTDTQYF
CDR3 DNA: TGTGCCAGCAGCTTGGTAGGACTAGCAATGGGCACAGATACGCAGTATTTT

J gene: TRBJ2-3
D gene: TRBD2
V gene: TRBV11-2
clone size: few
CDR3 protein: CASSSLLAGGPRTDTQYF
CDR3 DNA: TGTGCCAGCAGCTCCTTACTAGCGGGGGGGCCGAGGACAGATACGCAGTATTTT

J gene: TRBJ2-1
D gene: -
V gene: TRBV5-6
clone size: many
CDR3 protein: CASSPGSGYEQFF
CDR3 DNA: TGTGCCAGCAGCCCCGGATCGGGCTATGAGCAGTTCTTC

J gene: TRBJ1-6
D gene: -
V gene: TRBV5-1
clone size: few
CDR3 protein: CASSPTGGAPFSPLHF
CDR3 DNA: TGCGCCAGCAGCCCAACCGGTGGGGCCCCCTTCTCACCCCTCCACTTT

J gene: TRBJ2-3
D gene: -
V gene: TRBV10-3
clone size: few
CDR3 protein: CAISVTGASTDTQYF
CDR3 DNA: TGTGCCATCAGTGTAACGGGGGCTAGCACAGATACGCAGTATTTT

J gene: TRBJ2-1
D gene: -
V gene: TRBV24-1
clone size: -
CDR3 protein: CATSLPGMGGNEQFF
CDR3 DNA: TGTGCCACCAGTTTACCGGGGATGGGGGGCAATGAGCAGTTCTTC

J gene: TRBJ1-1
D gene: -
V gene: TRBV6-5
clone size: few
CDR3 protein: CASSSYRAMRTEAFF
CDR3 DNA: TGTGCCAGCAGTTCGTACAGGGCCATGAGGACTGAAGCTTTCTTT

J gene: TRBJ2-5
D gene: TRBD1
V gene: TRBV29-1
clone size: -
CDR3 protein: CSVGRDRGQETQYF
CDR3 DNA: TGCAGCGTTGGCCGGGACAGGGGGCAAGAGACCCAGTACTTC

J gene: TRBJ2-2
D gene: TRBD1
V gene: TRBV7-2
clone size: few
CDR3 protein: CASSLEGASNTGELFF
CDR3 DNA: TGTGCCAGCAGCTTAGAGGGGGCCTCGAACACCGGGGAGCTGTTTTTT

J gene: TRBJ2-1
D gene: -
V gene: TRBV21-1
clone size: few
CDR3 protein: CASSSDCPAEKGAYEQFF
CDR3 DNA: TGTGCCAGCAGCTCCGACTGCCCCGCCGAGAAGGGGGCATATGAGCAGTTCTTC

J gene: TRBJ1-1
D gene: -
V gene: TRBV28
clone size: many
CDR3 protein: CASSLIRGSLEAFF
CDR3 DNA: TGTGCCAGCAGTTTAATTCGGGGCTCCCTTGAAGCTTTCTTT

J gene: TRBJ1-1
D gene: -
V gene: TRBV20-1
clone size: -
CDR3 protein: CSASSGGGANTEAFF
CDR3 DNA: TGCAGTGCTAGTAGCGGCGGAGGGGCGAACACTGAAGCTTTCTTT

J gene: TRBJ1-2
D gene: -
V gene: TRBV28
clone size: -
CDR3 protein: CTSIGSAAGVYYGYTF
CDR3 DNA: TGTACCAGCATCGGCTCGGCCGCTGGAGTGTACTATGGCTACACCTTC

J gene: TRBJ2-1
D gene: -
V gene: TRBV5-1
clone size: many
CDR3 protein: CASSSPRQNNEQFF
CDR3 DNA: TGCGCCAGCAGCTCCCCCCGACAGAACAATGAGCAGTTCTTC

J gene: TRBJ1-5
D gene: TRBD1
V gene: TRBV7-2
clone size: -
CDR3 protein: CASKFGTGANQPQHF
CDR3 DNA: TGTGCCAGCAAATTCGGGACAGGGGCAAATCAGCCCCAGCATTTT

J gene: TRBJ2-3
D gene: TRBD2
V gene: TRBV20-1
clone size: -
CDR3 protein: CSARHLRGGTDTQYF
CDR3 DNA: TGCAGTGCTAGACACCTCCGGGGGGGCACAGATACGCAGTATTTT

J gene: TRBJ2-5
D gene: -
V gene: TRBV12-3/TRBV12-4
clone size: -
CDR3 protein: CASSLTGGLKETQYF
CDR3 DNA: TGTGCCAGCAGTTTAACTGGGGGATTGAAAGAGACCCAGTACTTC

J gene: TRBJ2-7
D gene: TRBD2
V gene: TRBV20-1
clone size: few
CDR3 protein: CSAPGLAGESSEQYF
CDR3 DNA: TGCAGTGCCCCCGGACTAGCGGGGGAGAGTTCCGAGCAGTACTTC

J gene: TRBJ2-3
D gene: -
V gene: TRBV3-1
clone size: many
CDR3 protein: CASSQDLGDVGDTQYF
CDR3 DNA: TGTGCCAGCAGCCAAGATCTGGGGGACGTCGGGGATACGCAGTATTTT

J gene: TRBJ2-7
D gene: -
V gene: TRBV21-1
clone size: -
CDR3 protein: CASSNESLGGRAYEQYF
CDR3 DNA: TGTGCCAGCAGCAACGAGTCCTTGGGCGGGAGGGCCTACGAGCAGTACTTC

J gene: TRBJ2-5
D gene: -
V gene: TRBV5-4
clone size: few
CDR3 protein: CASSLDGSSQETQYF
CDR3 DNA: TGTGCCAGCAGCCTGGACGGCTCTTCACAAGAGACCCAGTACTTC

J gene: TRBJ2-1
D gene: TRBD1
V gene: TRBV7-9
clone size: -
CDR3 protein: CASSFGTGYNEQFF
CDR3 DNA: TGTGCCAGCAGCTTCGGGACAGGGTACAATGAGCAGTTCTTC

J gene: TRBJ2-7
D gene: -
V gene: TRBV6-1
clone size: -
CDR3 protein: CASNRGGSYEQYF
CDR3 DNA: TGTGCCAGCAACAGGGGGGGCTCCTACGAGCAGTACTTC

J gene: TRBJ2-7
D gene: -
V gene: TRBV20-1
clone size: -
CDR3 protein: CSVQERVGSYEQYF
CDR3 DNA: TGCAGTGTCCAAGAGAGGGTGGGTTCCTACGAGCAGTACTTC

J gene: TRBJ2-5
D gene: -
V gene: TRBV11-2
clone size: many
CDR3 protein: CASSLGTFPGETQYF
CDR3 DNA: TGTGCCAGCAGCTTAGGGACCTTCCCGGGGGAGACCCAGTACTTC

J gene: TRBJ2-1
D gene: -
V gene: TRBV20-1
clone size: -
CDR3 protein: CSASYTGGRFF
CDR3 DNA: TGCAGTGCTAGCTATACAGGAGGACGGTTCTTC

J gene: TRBJ1-6
D gene: TRBD1
V gene: TRBV12-3/TRBV12-4
clone size: few
CDR3 protein: CASRPGQLNSPLHF
CDR3 DNA: TGTGCCAGCAGGCCGGGACAGTTAAATTCACCCCTCCACTTT

J gene: TRBJ1-5
D gene: -
V gene: TRBV20-1
clone size: few
CDR3 protein: CSAILDLNQPQHF
CDR3 DNA: TGCAGTGCCATTTTGGACCTTAATCAGCCCCAGCATTTT

J gene: TRBJ1-5
D gene: TRBD1
V gene: TRBV5-6
clone size: few
CDR3 protein: CASSSWGQPYSNQPQHF
CDR3 DNA: TGTGCCAGCAGCTCGTGGGGACAGCCTTATAGCAATCAGCCCCAGCATTTT

J gene: TRBJ2-2
D gene: -
V gene: TRBV10-2
clone size: many
CDR3 protein: CASSEPGELFF
CDR3 DNA: TGCGCCAGCAGTGAACCCGGGGAGCTGTTTTTT

J gene: TRBJ2-1
D gene: -
V gene: TRBV10-3
clone size: few
CDR3 protein: CAISEQDEQFF
CDR3 DNA: TGTGCCATCTCTGAGCAGGATGAGCAGTTCTTC

J gene: TRBJ2-2
D gene: TRBD2
V gene: TRBV9
clone size: -
CDR3 protein: CASSVGGLAVQTGELFF
CDR3 DNA: TGTGCCAGCAGCGTAGGTGGACTAGCGGTCCAAACCGGGGAGCTGTTTTTT

J gene: TRBJ2-3
D gene: -
V gene: TRBV15
clone size: -
CDR3 protein: CATSRGGTTDTQYF
CDR3 DNA: TGTGCCACCAGCAGAGGGGGGACCACAGATACGCAGTATTTT

J gene: TRBJ2-2
D gene: -
V gene: TRBV5-1
clone size: -
CDR3 protein: CASSLIEEGTGELFF
CDR3 DNA: TGCGCCAGCAGCTTGATTGAAGAGGGCACCGGGGAGCTGTTTTTT

J gene: TRBJ2-7
D gene: TRBD2
V gene: TRBV10-3
clone size: -
CDR3 protein: CAISEPPGTKTYEQYF
CDR3 DNA: TGTGCCATCAGTGAACCTCCCGGGACTAAAACCTACGAGCAGTACTTC

J gene: TRBJ2-7
D gene: TRBD2
V gene: TRBV14
clone size: -
CDR3 protein: CASSRGGETSGRLVEQYF
CDR3 DNA: TGTGCCAGCAGCCGAGGCGGAGAGACTAGCGGGAGGTTGGTCGAGCAGTACTTC

J gene: TRBJ2-1
D gene: TRBD2
V gene: TRBV5-1
clone size: few
CDR3 protein: CASSLSSGSTSSYNEQFF
CDR3 DNA: TGCGCCAGCAGCTTGTCCAGCGGGAGTACCAGCTCCTACAATGAGCAGTTCTTC

J gene: TRBJ1-5
D gene: -
V gene: TRBV7-9
clone size: many
CDR3 protein: CASSLGIPNQPQHF
CDR3 DNA: TGTGCCAGCAGCTTAGGGATCCCCAATCAGCCCCAGCATTTT

J gene: TRBJ1-1
D gene: -
V gene: TRBV30
clone size: -
CDR3 protein: CAWSDPPNTEAFF
CDR3 DNA: TGTGCCTGGAGTGATCCCCCAAACACTGAAGCTTTCTTT

J gene: TRBJ2-5
D gene: TRBD1
V gene: TRBV5-1
clone size: -
CDR3 protein: CASRGGTGKETQYF
CDR3 DNA: TGCGCCAGCAGGGGAGGGACAGGGAAAGAGACCCAGTACTTC

J gene: TRBJ2-3
D gene: -
V gene: TRBV2
clone size: many
CDR3 protein: CATQRDPLRADTQYF
CDR3 DNA: TGTGCCACACAACGGGACCCCCTTAGAGCAGATACGCAGTATTTT

J gene: TRBJ2-7
D gene: TRBD2
V gene: TRBV28
clone size: few
CDR3 protein: CASRPGGLGSYEQYF
CDR3 DNA: TGTGCCAGCAGACCGGGGGGTCTTGGGTCCTACGAGCAGTACTTC

J gene: TRBJ2-2
D gene: -
V gene: TRBV27
clone size: few
CDR3 protein: CASSTEVANTGELFF
CDR3 DNA: TGTGCCAGCTCGACGGAGGTCGCGAACACCGGGGAGCTGTTTTTT

J gene: TRBJ2-1
D gene: TRBD2
V gene: TRBV6-5
clone size: -
CDR3 protein: CASSYLGLAGLQGGEQFF
CDR3 DNA: TGTGCCAGCAGTTACCTGGGACTAGCGGGTCTACAGGGTGGTGAGCAGTTCTTC

J gene: TRBJ1-2
D gene: -
V gene: TRBV7-2
clone size: few
CDR3 protein: CASSSTDLYGYTF
CDR3 DNA: TGTGCCAGCAGCTCAACAGATCTCTATGGCTACACCTTC

J gene: TRBJ2-3
D gene: -
V gene: TRBV4-3
clone size: few
CDR3 protein: CASSQDPGRSSSTDTQYF
CDR3 DNA: TGCGCCAGCAGCCAAGATCCTGGGCGGTCCTCTAGCACAGATACGCAGTATTTT

J gene: TRBJ1-1
D gene: -
V gene: TRBV20-1
clone size: many
CDR3 protein: CSAEDGVGTEAFF
CDR3 DNA: TGCAGTGCAGAGGACGGGGTTGGCACTGAAGCTTTCTTT

J gene: TRBJ2-3
D gene: -
V gene: TRBV29-1
clone size: -
CDR3 protein: CSVVEPGADTQYF
CDR3 DNA: TGCAGCGTCGTGGAACCGGGGGCAGATACGCAGTATTTT